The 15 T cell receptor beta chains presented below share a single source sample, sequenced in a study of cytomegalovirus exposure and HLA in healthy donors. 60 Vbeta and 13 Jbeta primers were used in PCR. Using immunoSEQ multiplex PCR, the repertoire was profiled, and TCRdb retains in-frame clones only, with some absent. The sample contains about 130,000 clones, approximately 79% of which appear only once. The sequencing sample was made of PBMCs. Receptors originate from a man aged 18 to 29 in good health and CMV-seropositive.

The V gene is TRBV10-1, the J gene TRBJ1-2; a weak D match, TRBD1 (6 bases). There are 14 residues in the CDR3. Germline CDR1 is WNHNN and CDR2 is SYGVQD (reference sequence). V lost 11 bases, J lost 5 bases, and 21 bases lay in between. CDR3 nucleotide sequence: TGCGCCGCGGCCCCACCGGACAGACCTTATGGCTACACCTTC. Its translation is CAAAPPDRPYGYTF.

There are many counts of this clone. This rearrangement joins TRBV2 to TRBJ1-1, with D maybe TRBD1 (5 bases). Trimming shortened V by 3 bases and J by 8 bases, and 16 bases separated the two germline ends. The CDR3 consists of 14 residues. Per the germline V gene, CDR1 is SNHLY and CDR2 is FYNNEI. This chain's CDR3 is CASSDRRGREEAFF. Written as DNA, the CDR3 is TGTGCCAGCAGTGACCGACGGGGGAGGGAGGAAGCTTTCTTT.

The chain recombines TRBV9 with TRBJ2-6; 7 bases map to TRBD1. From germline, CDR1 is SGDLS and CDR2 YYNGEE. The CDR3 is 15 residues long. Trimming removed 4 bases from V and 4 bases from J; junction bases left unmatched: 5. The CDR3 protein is CASSSRGHGANVLTF. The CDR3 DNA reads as TGTGCCAGCAGCTCAAGGGGGCACGGGGCCAACGTCCTGACTTTC.

CDR3 loop: CASRGQGRTGELFF. The CDR3 region has the DNA TGTGCCAGCAGAGGACAGGGAAGGACCGGGGAGCTGTTTTTT. The genes are TRBV7-2 and TRBJ2-2, with 8 positions matching TRBD1. Germline CDR1 SGHTA, CDR2 FQGNSA. The CDR3 covers 14 residues. V was pared by 6 bases and J by 5 bases, with 5 bases of the junction left unmatched.

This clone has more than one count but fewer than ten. The CDR3 nucleotides read TGTGCCAGCAGCACACAGGTCTACGAGCAGTACTTC. The encoded protein is CASSTQVYEQYF. The chain carries TRBV7-8 and TRBJ2-7; perhaps TRBD1 as D (5 bases). Deletions cut 5 bases from V and 3 bases from J, with 8 bases between. Germline V CDR1 and CDR2: SGHVS, FQNEAQ. The CDR3 spans 12 residues.

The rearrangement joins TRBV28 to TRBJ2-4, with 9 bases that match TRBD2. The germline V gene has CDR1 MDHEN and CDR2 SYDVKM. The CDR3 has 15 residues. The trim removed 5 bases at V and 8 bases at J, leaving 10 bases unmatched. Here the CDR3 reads CASSDAGGAGDIQYF. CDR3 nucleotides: TGTGCCAGCAGTGACGCGGGGGGGGCGGGGGACATTCAGTACTTC.

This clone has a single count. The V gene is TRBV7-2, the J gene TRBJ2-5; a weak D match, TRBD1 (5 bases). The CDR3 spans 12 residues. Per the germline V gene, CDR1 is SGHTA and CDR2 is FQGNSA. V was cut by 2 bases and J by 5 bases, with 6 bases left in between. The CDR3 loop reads CASSLNRETQYF. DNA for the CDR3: TGTGCCAGCAGCTTAAACAGGGAGACCCAGTACTTC.

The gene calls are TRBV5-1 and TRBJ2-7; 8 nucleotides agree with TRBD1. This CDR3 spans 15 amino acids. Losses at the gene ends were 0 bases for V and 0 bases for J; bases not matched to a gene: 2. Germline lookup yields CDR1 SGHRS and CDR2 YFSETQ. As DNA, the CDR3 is TGCGCCAGCAGCTTGGGACAGGGGATCTCCTACGAGCAGTACTTC. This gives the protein CASSLGQGISYEQYF.

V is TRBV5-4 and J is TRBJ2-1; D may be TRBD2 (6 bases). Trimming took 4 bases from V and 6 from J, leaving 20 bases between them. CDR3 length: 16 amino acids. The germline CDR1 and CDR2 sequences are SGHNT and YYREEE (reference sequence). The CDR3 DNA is TGTGCCAGCAGCGGAATAGCGGCCGAGGGAACCAATGAGCAGTTCTTC. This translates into CASSGIAAEGTNEQFF.

The CDR3 nucleotides are TGTGCCAGCAGCGTAGGTGGGGCGATAAGCTCCTACGAGCAGTACTTC. This translates into CASSVGGAISSYEQYF. The gene calls are TRBV9 and TRBJ2-7, with a possible D match to TRBD1 (5 bases). V was clipped by 0 bases and J by 0 bases, with 13 bases between them. The CDR3 totals 16 residues. Germline lookup yields CDR1 SGDLS and CDR2 YYNGEE. Using reference TRBV9 and TRBJ2-7 for the parts outside the CDR3, the full variable domain is DSGVTQTPKHLITATGQRVTLRCSPRSGDLSVYWYQQSLDQGLQFLIQYYNGEERAKGNILERFSAQQFPDLHSELNLSSLELGDSALYFCASSVGGAISSYEQYFGPGTRLTVT.

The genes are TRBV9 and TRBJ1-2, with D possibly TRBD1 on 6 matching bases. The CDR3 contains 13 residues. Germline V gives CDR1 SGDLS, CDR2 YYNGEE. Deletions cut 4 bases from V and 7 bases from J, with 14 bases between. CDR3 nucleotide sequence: TGTGCCAGCAGCCCACAAAACAGGGTTGGCTACACCTTC. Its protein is CASSPQNRVGYTF.

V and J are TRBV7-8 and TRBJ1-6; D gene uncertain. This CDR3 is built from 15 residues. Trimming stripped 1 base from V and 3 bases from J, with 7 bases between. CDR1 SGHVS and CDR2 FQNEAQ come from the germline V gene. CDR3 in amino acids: CASSLGGIYNSPLHF. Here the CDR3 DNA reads TGTGCCAGCAGCTTAGGCGGGATCTATAATTCACCCCTCCACTTT.

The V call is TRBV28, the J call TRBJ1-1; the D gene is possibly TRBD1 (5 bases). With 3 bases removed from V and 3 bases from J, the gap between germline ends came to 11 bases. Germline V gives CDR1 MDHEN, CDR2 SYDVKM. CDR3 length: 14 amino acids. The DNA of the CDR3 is TGTGCCAGCAGTTTGGAGGGGCGCTACACTGAAGCTTTCTTT. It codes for CASSLEGRYTEAFF.

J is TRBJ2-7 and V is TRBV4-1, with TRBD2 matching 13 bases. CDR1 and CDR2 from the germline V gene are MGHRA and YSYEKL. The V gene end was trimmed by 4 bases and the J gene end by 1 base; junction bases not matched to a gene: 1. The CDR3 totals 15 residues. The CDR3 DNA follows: TGCGCCAGCAGCCGGACTAGCGGGAGTTCCTACGAGCAGTACTTC. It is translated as CASSRTSGSSYEQYF.

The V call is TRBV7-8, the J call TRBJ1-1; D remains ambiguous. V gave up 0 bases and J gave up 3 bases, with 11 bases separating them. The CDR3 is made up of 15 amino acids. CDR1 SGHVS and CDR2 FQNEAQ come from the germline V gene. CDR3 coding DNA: TGTGCCAGCAGCTTAGCTTTTGGCTCAGACACTGAAGCTTTCTTT. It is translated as CASSLAFGSDTEAFF.